The source of this TCR beta chain is a study of T cell responses to AZD1222 COVID-19 vaccine. Overall study results and limits: An increase in Spike-specific TCR breadth and depth was observed after two AZD1222 doses. Repertoires were sampled only after the peak T cell response. The CD4 TCRs associated with vaccination extended across spike and predominated at 160-218 and 743-854.

A remark on this clone: The target antigen is unknown.

V lost 2 bases and J lost 1; bases outside the gene matches: 4. The CDR3 is 15 amino acids. The germline V gene encodes CDR1 SGHRS and CDR2 YFSETQ. Sequenced by immunoSEQ multiplex PCR; TCRdb stores in-frame clones only, minus some. The table shows about 130,000 clones, with 87% occurring only once. The V call is TRBV5-1, the J call TRBJ2-3, with TRBD1 matching 7 bases. Sequences were derived from peripheral blood, sampled on day 0 of AZD1222 vaccination. The clonotype was recovered from an adult in good health. The CDR3 region is CASSFVTGGTDTQYF. Written as DNA, the CDR3 is TGCGCCAGCAGCTTCGTTACAGGGGGCACAGATACGCAGTATTTT.